These T cell receptor beta chains were read from a single sample in a study of blood T cell repertoires in COVID-19. TCRdb keeps only in-frame clones here, not all; method: immunoSEQ multiplex PCR. The profile shows about 230,000 clones, roughly 85% of them singletons. The sequenced material came from peripheral blood. The receptors derive from a woman aged 65 to 85 with active or convalescent COVID-19. CDR3s include the opening cysteine and the closing phenylalanine or tryptophan. The D gene is left open where the match is weak. Clone size is shown for a subset of rows, as once, few, many or a class of expanded clone.

j_call: TRBJ2-3
clone_size: NA
v_call: TRBV4-1
d_call: NA
cdr3_aa: CASSHVGQIADTQYF
cdr3_nt: TGCGCCAGCAGCCACGTAGGACAGATCGCAGATACGCAGTATTTT

j_call: TRBJ1-6
clone_size: NA
v_call: TRBV6-1
d_call: TRBD1
cdr3_aa: CASSEDVDRGNSPLHF
cdr3_nt: TGTGCCAGCAGTGAAGACGTAGACAGGGGTAATTCACCCCTCCACTTT

j_call: TRBJ2-3
clone_size: NA
v_call: TRBV28
d_call: NA
cdr3_aa: CASSFGNTDTQYF
cdr3_nt: TGTGCCAGTAGTTTCGGGAACACAGATACGCAGTATTTT

j_call: TRBJ2-3
clone_size: NA
v_call: TRBV28
d_call: NA
cdr3_aa: CASSLLHSAQYF
cdr3_nt: TGTGCCAGCAGCCTACTTCACTCGGCGCAGTATTTT

j_call: TRBJ2-7
clone_size: once
v_call: TRBV6-5
d_call: TRBD1
cdr3_aa: CASSQGTGATYEQYF
cdr3_nt: TGTGCCAGCAGTCAGGGGACAGGGGCGACCTACGAGCAGTACTTC

j_call: TRBJ2-1
clone_size: NA
v_call: TRBV10-3
d_call: TRBD2
cdr3_aa: CATVPSGGDEQFF
cdr3_nt: TGTGCCACCGTCCCTAGCGGGGGGGATGAGCAGTTCTTC

j_call: TRBJ1-6
clone_size: once
v_call: TRBV18
d_call: TRBD1
cdr3_aa: CASSPISGTGIASPLHF
cdr3_nt: TGTGCCAGCTCACCGATTTCCGGGACAGGGATTGCTTCACCCCTCCACTTT

j_call: TRBJ1-2
clone_size: NA
v_call: TRBV7-2
d_call: NA
cdr3_aa: CASSPYPSRNYGYTF
cdr3_nt: TGTGCCAGCAGCCCGTACCCTAGTAGAAACTATGGCTACACCTTC

j_call: TRBJ1-4
clone_size: NA
v_call: TRBV7-9
d_call: NA
cdr3_aa: CASSLQSTNEKLFF
cdr3_nt: TGTGCCAGCAGCTTGCAGTCAACTAATGAAAAACTGTTTTTT

j_call: TRBJ1-2
clone_size: NA
v_call: TRBV5-4
d_call: TRBD1
cdr3_aa: CASTPQGGNGYGYTF
cdr3_nt: TGTGCCAGCACCCCACAGGGGGGAAATGGCTATGGCTACACCTTC

j_call: TRBJ2-3
clone_size: NA
v_call: TRBV5-5
d_call: TRBD2
cdr3_aa: CASSSTSGGTQYF
cdr3_nt: TGTGCCAGCAGCTCCACTAGCGGTGGTACGCAGTATTTT

j_call: TRBJ2-5
clone_size: NA
v_call: TRBV28
d_call: TRBD1
cdr3_aa: CASSPDRLETQYF
cdr3_nt: TGTGCCAGCAGCCCGGACAGGCTAGAGACCCAGTACTTC

j_call: TRBJ2-7
clone_size: few
v_call: TRBV7-3
d_call: TRBD2
cdr3_aa: CASSTGLAGAQIYF
cdr3_nt: TGTGCCAGCAGCACAGGACTAGCGGGGGCCCAGATTTACTTC